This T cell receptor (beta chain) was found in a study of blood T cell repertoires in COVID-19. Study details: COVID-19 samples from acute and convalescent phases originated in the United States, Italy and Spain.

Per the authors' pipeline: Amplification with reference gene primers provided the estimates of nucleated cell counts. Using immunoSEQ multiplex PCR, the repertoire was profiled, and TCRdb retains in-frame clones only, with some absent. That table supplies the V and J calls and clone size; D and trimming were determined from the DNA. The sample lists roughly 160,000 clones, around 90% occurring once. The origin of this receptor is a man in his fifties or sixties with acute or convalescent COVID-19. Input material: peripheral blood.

In DNA form, the CDR3 reads TGTGCCAGTAGTGCACGGGACAGGGGGTATGGCTACACCTTC. This encodes CASSARDRGYGYTF. V is TRBV19 and J is TRBJ1-2; the match to TRBD1 covers 11 bases. J gave up 5 bases and V 5 bases, and 4 bases lay outside the gene matches. The germline gives CDR1 LNHDA, CDR2 SQIVND (reference sequence). This CDR3 region has 14 residues.